This paragraph covers one TCR beta chain sequence. Sequencing was performed with immunoSEQ multiplex PCR; in TCRdb, only in-frame clones are kept and a portion is missing. The data hold a few million clones, with roughly nine tenths observed a single time. This entry comes from a study of shared clonotypes between healthy human individuals. The V gene's germline CDR1 is KGHSH and CDR2 LQKENI. Trimming left V 3 bases short and J 0 bases short, with 13 bases between. The CDR3 runs to 16 residues. The sequenced material came from naive CD4+ T cells sorted from blood. Specified subset: CD45RA+ positively selected. V usage is TRBV18 and J usage is TRBJ2-3; D not certain. The origin of this receptor is a young man in good health. The CDR3 loop reads CASSPNYVLSTDTQYF. The CDR3 nucleotides read TGTGCCAGCTCACCCAACTACGTTCTCAGCACAGATACGCAGTATTTT.